The 26 T cell receptor beta chains listed next were all sequenced from one sample in a study of shared clonotypes between healthy human individuals. Naive CD8 populations comprised CD45RO-negative cells positively selected for CCR7, excluding terminally differentiated effector memory CD45RA+ cells. Produced via immunoSEQ multiplex PCR; TCRdb's table is partial and in-frame only. The profile shows some 2 million clones, about 95% of them singletons. Sequencing used naive CD8+ T cells sorted from blood. These receptors were taken from a man aged 18 to 30 in good health.

The chain couples TRBV2 to TRBJ2-3, with D tentatively TRBD2 (6 bases). V lost 7 bases and J lost 2, with 13 bases in between. The CDR3 is 14 residues long. The germline gives CDR1 SNHLY, CDR2 FYNNEI. DNA for the CDR3: TGTGCCAGCAATGGACTAACCTTCACAGATACGCAGTATTTT. As protein: CASNGLTFTDTQYF.

The chain has TRBV28 and TRBJ2-3; 7 bases map to TRBD1. The CDR3 contains 14 residues. The V gene's germline CDR1 is MDHEN and CDR2 SYDVKM. With V trimmed by 5 bases and J by 3 bases, 5 bases remained unmatched. The CDR3 DNA sequence: TGTGCCAGCAGTAGACAGGGTGATACAGATACGCAGTATTTT. This encodes CASSRQGDTDTQYF.

V is TRBV14 and J is TRBJ2-3; a possible D gene is TRBD1 (6 bases). The CDR3 runs to 15 residues. The germline gives CDR1 SGHDN, CDR2 FVKESK. The V and J ends lost 5 bases and 0 bases respectively, with 12 bases between them. The DNA of the CDR3 is TGTGCCAGCAGCGTGGGGGCCTCTAGCACAGATACGCAGTATTTT. It specifies CASSVGASSTDTQYF.

V gene TRBV13 combines with J gene TRBJ1-4; D remains unclear. V lost 3 bases, J lost 4 bases, and 6 bases lay in between. Germline CDR1 reads PRHDT; CDR2 reads FYEKMQ (reference sequence). The CDR3 totals 13 residues. The CDR3 region is CASSFYSNEKLFF. The CDR3 DNA reads as TGTGCCAGCAGCTTCTACAGTAATGAAAAACTGTTTTTT.

The rearrangement links TRBV30 to TRBJ2-1, with D perhaps matching TRBD2 (6 bases). In germline, CDR1 is GTSNPN, CDR2 SVGIG (reference sequence). V was shortened by 2 bases and J by 0 bases, with 11 bases between the two germline ends. The CDR3 is made up of 15 amino acids. CDR3: CAWSFISGSYNEQFF. DNA of the CDR3: TGTGCCTGGAGTTTTATTAGCGGCTCCTACAATGAGCAGTTCTTC.

The J gene is TRBJ1-1, the V gene TRBV2, with TRBD1 matching 7 bases. V shed 7 bases and J 3 bases; nucleotides not matched to a gene: 11. Germline loops: CDR1 SNHLY, CDR2 FYNNEI. This CDR3 is 15 amino acids long. The CDR3, as DNA: TGTGCCAGCAACCCCCTAGACAGGGTTGACACTGAAGCTTTCTTT. Translated: CASNPLDRVDTEAFF.

The chain has TRBV4-1 and TRBJ2-1, with 7 bases fitting TRBD2. The CDR3 sequence is 13 residues long. V trimming: 4 bases; J trimming: 6 bases; junction bases outside the gene matches: 3. Germline assignment: CDR1 MGHRA and CDR2 YSYEKL. CDR3: CASSRVAGNEQFF. The CDR3 coding sequence is TGCGCCAGCAGCCGCGTAGCGGGCAATGAGCAGTTCTTC.

The chain uses TRBV4-2 and TRBJ2-7; 9 nucleotides agree with TRBD1. The V gene's germline CDR1 is LGHNA and CDR2 YNFKEQ. Germline trimming cut 5 bases from V and 2 bases from J; bases unmatched to any gene: 4. The CDR3 totals 14 residues. The CDR3 spells CASSAWTGAYEQYF. Here the CDR3 DNA reads TGTGCCAGCAGCGCGTGGACAGGGGCCTACGAGCAGTACTTC.

This chain connects TRBV7-9 to TRBJ2-2, with D possibly being TRBD1 (6 bases). This CDR3 is built from 16 residues. Germline V gene sequence: CDR1 SEHNR, CDR2 FQNEAQ (reference sequence). V was cut by 1 base and J by 5 bases, with 14 bases left in between. The CDR3 DNA is TGTGCCAGCAGCTTAGGTTGGACAGAGCTAACCGGGGAGCTGTTTTTT. Amino acids: CASSLGWTELTGELFF.

V and J are TRBV4-1 and TRBJ2-7, with 11 bases that match TRBD1. The CDR3 totals 18 residues. With 1 base clipped from V and 0 bases from J, the junction kept 8 bases outside the gene matches. Germline CDR1 and CDR2: MGHRA and YSYEKL. The CDR3 sequence is CASSQGGTGGQSSYEQYF. The CDR3 bases are TGCGCCAGCAGCCAAGGGGGGACAGGGGGGCAGAGCTCCTACGAGCAGTACTTC.

This clone was picked up a small number of times. V gene TRBV7-9 combines with J gene TRBJ1-2; 10 bases match TRBD1. J lost 6 bases, V lost 5 bases, and 6 bases had no gene match. The germline CDR1 and CDR2 sequences are SEHNR and FQNEAQ (reference sequence). The CDR3 runs to 14 residues. The CDR3 nucleotides are TGTGCCAGCAGCCGGGACAGGGGAAGTCATGGCTACACCTTC. Protein product: CASSRDRGSHGYTF.

On this clone itself: A junction boundary mismatches the germline segment, possibly from a read error. The V call is TRBV7-7, the J call TRBJ1-4; D unresolved. CDR3 size: 14 residues. Per germline, CDR1 SSHAT and CDR2 FNYEAQ (reference sequence). The CDR3 DNA sequence: TGTGCTAGCAGCTCAGTTGCAACTAATGAAAAACTGTTTTTT. Translation gives CASSSVATNEKLFF.

The rearrangement joins TRBV2 to TRBJ2-7; 7 positions agree with TRBD2. V gave up 2 bases and J gave up 4 bases; unmatched junction bases: 8. This CDR3 comprises 15 residues. The germline gives CDR1 SNHLY, CDR2 FYNNEI. CDR3 region: CASSETGGWTYEQYF. The CDR3 DNA follows: TGTGCCAGCAGTGAAACGGGGGGTTGGACGTACGAGCAGTACTTC. Drawing the rest from reference TRBV2 and TRBJ2-7, the complete variable domain is EPEVTQTPSHQVTQMGQEVILRCVPISNHLYFYWYRQILGQKVEFLVSFYNNEISEKSEIFDDQFSVERPDGSNFTLKIRSTKLEDSAMYFCASSETGGWTYEQYFGPGTRLTVT.

This clone was detected only a few times. This chain joins TRBV19 and TRBJ2-1; 10 bases line up with TRBD2. This CDR3 contains 15 residues. V was clipped by 3 bases and J by 4 bases; unmatched bases: 3. Germline CDR1 reads LNHDA; CDR2 reads SQIVND (reference sequence). The CDR3 spells CASSIGTSEYNEQFF. CDR3 in DNA: TGTGCCAGTAGTATCGGGACTAGCGAGTACAATGAGCAGTTCTTC.

This clone was detected a few times. The chain has TRBV19 and TRBJ1-6; no reliable D call. CDR1 is LNHDA, CDR2 SQIVND, per germline (reference sequence). This CDR3 region has 13 residues. Between the trimmed V and J ends, which lost 5 bases and 9 bases, there was a span of 11 bases. Here the CDR3 DNA reads TGTGCCAGTAGTGCGGCTATCAGTTCACCCCTCCACTTT. This gives the protein CASSAAISSPLHF.

A word on this clone: The junction departs from the called germline gene at one end, perhaps through a read error. The CDR3 DNA sequence: TGTGCCAGCAACGACCCAGGGGACTTC. This sequence encodes CASNDPGDF. The rearrangement joins TRBV6-5 to TRBJ2-7; weak D call: TRBD1 (6 bases). The CDR3 spans 9 residues. Germline V gene lookup returns CDR1 MNHEY and CDR2 SVGAGI.

The chain couples TRBV7-9 to TRBJ2-1; D not resolved. Trimming stripped 5 bases from V and 5 bases from J, with 13 bases between. Looked up from germline, CDR1 is SEHNR and CDR2 is FQNEAQ (reference sequence). This CDR3 has 14 amino acids. The DNA of the CDR3 is TGTGCCAGCAGCATCCCGAGAGACGACAATGAGCAGTTCTTC. The encoded protein is CASSIPRDDNEQFF.

The rearrangement uses TRBV4-1 and TRBJ2-5; 8 bases are a match to TRBD1. The germline CDR1 and CDR2 sequences are MGHRA and YSYEKL. The trim removed 3 bases at V and 5 bases at J, leaving 5 bases unmatched. There are 14 residues in the CDR3. CDR3 DNA sequence: TGCGCCAGCAGCCACCCCTCAGGGGGCGAGACCCAGTACTTC. Translated: CASSHPSGGETQYF.

This clone has only one observation. The chain joins TRBV2 to TRBJ1-1; D gene uncertain. The CDR3 loop spans 13 amino acids. Trimming shortened V by 7 bases and J by 8 bases, and 17 bases separated the two germline ends. Germline CDR1 is SNHLY and CDR2 is FYNNEI. This CDR3 reads CASTDEEVSEAFF. CDR3 DNA sequence: TGTGCCAGCACGGACGAGGAGGTATCAGAAGCTTTCTTT.

This rearrangement joins TRBV2 to TRBJ2-7; TRBD1 aligns across 9 bases. Germline V lookup: CDR1 SNHLY, CDR2 FYNNEI. The CDR3 totals 17 residues. V lost 2 bases to trimming and J lost 6 bases; unmatched junction nucleotides: 14. This chain's CDR3 is CASSESWWGQGMSEQYF. In DNA, the CDR3 is TGTGCCAGCAGTGAAAGTTGGTGGGGACAGGGCATGTCCGAGCAGTACTTC.

CDR3 amino acids: CASSRTLGGQETQYF. The DNA of the CDR3 is TGCGCCAGCAGCCGAACTCTAGGCGGACAAGAGACCCAGTACTTC. The chain uses TRBV4-3 and TRBJ2-5; no reliable D call. The CDR3 length is 15 residues. V gave up 4 bases and J gave up 2 bases, with 14 bases separating them. Germline lookup yields CDR1 LGHNA and CDR2 YSLEER.

For this clone: Within the sample, other DNA sequences also encode this same CDR3. The chain couples TRBV9 to TRBJ2-3; tentatively, D is TRBD1 or TRBD2 (6 bases each). CDR1 and CDR2 (germline): SGDLS, YYNGEE. This CDR3 is 15 amino acids long. V gave up 2 bases and J gave up 1 base, with 11 bases separating them. CDR3 DNA sequence: TGTGCCAGCAGCGTGGAGGGGGGAGGCACAGATACGCAGTATTTT. The encoded protein is CASSVEGGGTDTQYF.

This clone was found a few times. The J gene is TRBJ1-5, the V gene TRBV27; D is possibly TRBD1 (6 bases). CDR1 is MNHEY and CDR2 is SMNVEV in the germline V gene (reference sequence). The CDR3 loop spans 15 amino acids. Trimming removed 5 bases at V and 2 bases at J, with 13 bases between. In DNA, the CDR3 is TGTGCCAGCAGTCCAGGGGTTACGGGCAATCAGCCCCAGCATTTT. Residues: CASSPGVTGNQPQHF.

The rearrangement joins TRBV21-1 to TRBJ2-7; the table gives TRBD1 as D, unverified against the DNA. TRBV21-1 is a known pseudogene. CDR3 size: 15 residues. Here the CDR3 DNA reads TGTGCCAGCAGCCGAAGGACAGACGGTACCTACGAGCAGTACTTC. Protein product: CASSRRTDGTYEQYF.

The J gene is TRBJ1-3, the V gene TRBV5-1; D gene uncertain. The CDR3 sequence is 13 residues long. Trimming removed 0 bases at V and 3 bases at J, with 4 bases between. The germline V gene encodes CDR1 SGHRS and CDR2 YFSETQ. The CDR3 DNA is TGCGCCAGCAGCTTGGGGGGTGGAAACACCATATATTTT. This encodes CASSLGGGNTIYF.

The V gene is TRBV6-5, the J gene TRBJ2-7; D uncertain. The ends were cut back, 7 bases at V and 4 bases at J, with 11 bases in the middle. CDR3 length: 12 residues. Germline values: CDR1 MNHEY, CDR2 SVGAGI. The CDR3 nucleotides read TGTGCCAGCATAGGCGGCTGGTACGAGCAGTACTTC. Translation gives CASIGGWYEQYF.